Each of the 3 T cell receptor beta chains below was sequenced from the same sample in a study of shared clonotypes between healthy human individuals (dated by TCRdb to 2020 to 2021). Library generation was performed with the immunoSEQ multiplex PCR assay. Entries here come from immuneACCESS through TCRdb and include only in-frame sequences with V and J called. Some clones fail to appear in such tables; in the studies checked, an unresolved V gene covers under half of the shortfall, and the cause of the remainder is unknown. A total of about 800,000 clones appear in this sample, 95% to 97% of them only once. The ten top clones hold around 0.25% of the sample. CD8 naive samples consisted of CD45RO-negative cells that were positively selected for CCR7, yielding a CD45RA+CCR7+ population without TemRA cells. Sequencing was carried out using naive CD8+ T cells sorted from blood. What the cell subset or site label conveys for this sample: CD45RA+CCR7+. These TCRs come from a man aged 30 to 39 in good health.

Here the CDR3 DNA reads TGCGCCAGCAGTCCCCAGGGAGGGGGCTCCTACGAGCAGTACTTC. It is translated as CASSPQGGGSYEQYF. V usage is TRBV5-1 and J usage is TRBJ2-7; possibly TRBD2 for D (7 bases). This CDR3 contains 15 residues. Trimming took off 5 bases at V and 0 bases at J, with 15 bases between the two ends. Per the germline V gene, CDR1 is SGHRS and CDR2 is YFSETQ.

The DNA of the CDR3 is TGCGCCAGCAGCTTGGAGTTGGGCTCCTACGAGCAGTACTTC. Its translation: CASSLELGSYEQYF. This rearrangement joins TRBV5-1 to TRBJ2-7; no definite D call. Between the trimmed V and J ends, which lost 0 bases and 0 bases, there was a span of 7 bases. Looked up from germline, CDR1 is SGHRS and CDR2 is YFSETQ. The length of the CDR3 is 14 residues.

This chain joins TRBV19 and TRBJ2-4; the match to TRBD1 covers 7 bases. Trimming cost V 11 bases and J 3 bases; bases outside gene matches: 7. The CDR3 spans 13 residues. In germline, CDR1 is LNHDA, CDR2 SQIVND (reference sequence). CDR3: CASRGHVKNIQYF. CDR3 DNA sequence: TGTGCCTCGAGGGGGCATGTCAAAAACATTCAGTACTTC.